The 25 T cell receptor beta chains reported below all come from one sample, sequenced in a study of blood T cell repertoires in COVID-19. TCRdb's copy holds only in-frame clones and misses some; the assay was immunoSEQ multiplex PCR. The data contain just over 250,000 clones, about 87% of them singletons. Source material: peripheral blood. The receptors were gathered from an older woman with COVID-19, enrolled during active disease.

The rearrangement links TRBV3-1 (or the pseudogene TRBV3-2) to TRBJ2-2; weak D call: TRBD2 (6 bases). Trimming left V 1 base short and J 4 bases short, with 10 bases between. This CDR3 spans 15 amino acids. Germline V gene sequence: CDR1 LGHDT, CDR2 YNNKEL (reference sequence). This CDR3 reads CASSQGSSGTGELFF. The CDR3 bases are TGTGCCAGCAGCCAAGGAAGTAGCGGCACCGGGGAGCTGTTTTTT.

The V call is TRBV3-1 (or the pseudogene TRBV3-2), the J call TRBJ2-2, with a weak D call TRBD2 (6 bases). Germline CDR1 LGHDT, CDR2 YNNKEL (reference sequence). The CDR3 extends over 14 amino acids. Trimming took off 3 bases at V and 9 bases at J, with 14 bases between the two ends. As DNA, the CDR3 is TGTGCCAGCAGCCAGCCTCCGGGAGCCTGGGAGCTGTTTTTT. Translation: CASSQPPGAWELFF.

The rearrangement joins TRBV27 to TRBJ2-7, with 8 bases aligning to TRBD1. Germline trimming cut 2 bases from V and 6 bases from J; bases unmatched to any gene: 15. This CDR3 contains 17 residues. CDR1 and CDR2 from the germline V gene are MNHEY and SMNVEV (reference sequence). The CDR3, as DNA: TGTGCCAGCAGTTTAACCCGATTTGGTCCAGGGGGCGGCGAGCAGTACTTC. Translating gives CASSLTRFGPGGGEQYF.

The chain uses TRBV11-3 and TRBJ2-3; maybe TRBD1 (6 bases). The CDR3 has 16 amino acids. Germline lookup yields CDR1 SGHNT and CDR2 YENEEA. V was clipped by 5 bases and J by 1 base, with 16 bases between them. The CDR3 DNA follows: TGTGCCAGCAGCGGACGGGCAGGGGTGGGCACAGATACGCAGTATTTT. It yields the protein CASSGRAGVGTDTQYF.

This chain uses TRBV10-3 with TRBJ2-7; D remains ambiguous. The CDR3 consists of 12 residues. The germline V gene has CDR1 ENHRY and CDR2 SYGVKD. Trimming pared 2 bases from V and 0 bases from J, leaving 2 bases between. The CDR3 nucleotides read TGTGCCATCAGTGAGCTCTCCTACGAGCAGTACTTC. This encodes CAISELSYEQYF.

V gene TRBV29-1 combines with J gene TRBJ1-1; TRBD1 might be the D (5 bases). V lost 4 bases to trimming and J lost 3 bases, with 15 bases between them. Per the germline V gene, CDR1 is SQVTM and CDR2 is ANQGSEA. The CDR3 runs 14 residues. CDR3 protein: CSVGISGLDTEAFF. For the CDR3, the DNA is TGCAGCGTTGGGATCTCAGGGTTGGACACTGAAGCTTTCTTT.

J is TRBJ2-5 and V is TRBV5-1, with a possible D match to TRBD1 (5 bases). V was trimmed by 4 bases and J by 5 bases, leaving 15 bases between them. Germline loops: CDR1 SGHRS, CDR2 YFSETQ. The CDR3 has 14 residues. CDR3 coding DNA: TGCGCCAGCAGCCCCAACTGGGCAGGGGAGACCCAGTACTTC. Its protein product is CASSPNWAGETQYF.

The chain couples TRBV11-2 to TRBJ2-1, with D unclear. The CDR3 totals 16 residues. Deletions cut 2 bases from V and 0 bases from J, with 11 bases between. CDR1 is SGHAT, CDR2 FQNNGV, per germline. CDR3 region: CASSLLSGSSYNEQFF. The CDR3 nucleotides are TGTGCCAGCAGCTTACTATCCGGTAGCTCCTACAATGAGCAGTTCTTC.

This chain links TRBV10-3 with TRBJ1-1, with D possibly matching TRBD1 (6 bases). Trimming pared 0 bases from V and 5 bases from J, leaving 13 bases between. Germline assignment: CDR1 ENHRY and CDR2 SYGVKD. The CDR3 sequence is 15 residues long. The CDR3 DNA follows: TGTGCCATCAGTGAGTCAACAGGGATGGGTACTGAAGCTTTCTTT. Translated: CAISESTGMGTEAFF.

This clone showed up just a few times. Here the CDR3 reads CASSSTDRDGYTF. The CDR3 coding sequence is TGTGCCAGCAGTTCGACGGACAGGGATGGCTACACCTTC. The rearrangement links TRBV6-5 to TRBJ1-2; 8 bases are a match to TRBD1. Germline V lookup: CDR1 MNHEY, CDR2 SVGAGI. There are 13 residues in the CDR3. The trim removed 4 bases at V and 6 bases at J, leaving 4 bases unmatched.

The rearrangement joins TRBV7-2 to TRBJ1-5, with TRBD1 identical over 7 bases. After removal of 5 bases from V and 0 bases from J, the junction contained 16 bases not matched to a gene. This CDR3 has 19 amino acids. Germline values: CDR1 SGHTA, CDR2 FQGNSA. CDR3 DNA: TGTGCCAGCAGCGGATTCAGAGGGTACAGGGGCGATAGCAATCAGCCCCAGCATTTT. Protein product: CASSGFRGYRGDSNQPQHF.

The chain joins TRBV7-9 to TRBJ2-3, with D perhaps matching TRBD2 (6 bases). The CDR3 consists of 13 residues. The V end was cut by 10 bases, the J end by 5 bases, with 16 bases between. Germline loops: CDR1 SEHNR, CDR2 FQNEAQ (reference sequence). CDR3 in DNA: TGTGCCACTCTAGGAGGGGTAGAAGATACGCAGTATTTT. It specifies CATLGGVEDTQYF.

This rearrangement joins TRBV5-1 to TRBJ2-5, with 7 bases matching TRBD1. Looked up from germline, CDR1 is SGHRS and CDR2 is YFSETQ. V lost 3 bases and J lost 3; bases outside the gene matches: 8. The length of the CDR3 is 15 residues. The CDR3: CASSYRTGWKETQYF. The CDR3 coding sequence is TGCGCCAGCAGCTACCGGACAGGATGGAAAGAGACCCAGTACTTC.

This chain connects TRBV7-3 to TRBJ2-2, with 9 positions matching TRBD2. The CDR3 totals 15 residues. Germline V gene lookup returns CDR1 SGHTA and CDR2 FQGTGA. V trimming: 2 bases; J trimming: 4 bases; junction bases outside the gene matches: 2. The CDR3 sequence is CASSLAGGITGELFF. CDR3 DNA: TGTGCCAGCAGCTTAGCGGGAGGGATCACCGGGGAGCTGTTTTTT.

V usage is TRBV2 and J usage is TRBJ1-2; tentative D call: TRBD1 (6 bases). From germline, CDR1 is SNHLY and CDR2 FYNNEI. The CDR3 extends over 13 amino acids. V was clipped by 10 bases and J by 6 bases, with 18 bases between them. The CDR3 reads CATTRRDKNGYTF. Here the CDR3 DNA reads TGTGCCACCACCCGCCGGGACAAGAATGGCTACACCTTC.

The J gene is TRBJ2-5, the V gene TRBV11-2, with D possibly matching TRBD2 (6 bases). The CDR3 spans 14 residues. V was trimmed by 5 bases and J by 2 bases, leaving 12 bases between them. Germline CDR1 and CDR2: SGHAT and FQNNGV. This CDR3 is CASSPKEGQETQYF. DNA for the CDR3: TGTGCCAGCAGCCCTAAGGAGGGACAAGAGACCCAGTACTTC.

J is TRBJ2-6 and V is TRBV2; a possible D gene is TRBD1 (6 bases). Germline CDR1 SNHLY, CDR2 FYNNEI. The V end was cut by 8 bases, the J end by 3 bases, with 11 bases between. The CDR3 spans 14 residues. The CDR3 here is CASSGQSGANVLTF. CDR3 nucleotides: TGTGCCAGCTCTGGACAGAGTGGGGCCAACGTCCTGACTTTC.

The chain links TRBV28 to TRBJ1-2, with TRBD1 matching over 7 bases. CDR1 is MDHEN, CDR2 SYDVKM, per germline. V dropped 7 bases and J dropped 2; count of bases not matched to a gene: 10. The length of the CDR3 is 15 residues. The CDR3 loop reads CASTIEGTVNYGYTF. CDR3 DNA: TGTGCCAGCACCATCGAGGGGACAGTGAACTATGGCTACACCTTC.

The V call is TRBV28, the J call TRBJ1-2, with D possibly being TRBD1 (6 bases). Germline V gene data show CDR1 as MDHEN and CDR2 as SYDVKM. V dropped 9 bases and J dropped 4 bases, with 15 bases sitting between them. The CDR3 is 13 amino acids. CDR3 in amino acids: CASRKQGSYGYTF. Written as DNA, the CDR3 is TGTGCCAGTAGAAAACAGGGTAGCTATGGCTACACCTTC.

The chain has TRBV3-1 (or the pseudogene TRBV3-2) and TRBJ2-2; a weak D match, TRBD2 (6 bases). V gave up 1 base and J gave up 7 bases, with 13 bases separating them. This CDR3 is 15 amino acids long. Looked up from germline, CDR1 is LGHDT and CDR2 is YNNKEL (reference sequence). The CDR3 loop is CASSQVGREHGELFF. CDR3 in DNA: TGTGCCAGCAGCCAAGTAGGCCGGGAGCACGGGGAGCTGTTTTTT.

CDR3: CASSPQGQGIGNEQFF. The CDR3 region has the DNA TGTGCCAGCAGCCCCCAGGGACAGGGAATTGGAAATGAGCAGTTCTTC. V usage is TRBV11-3 and J usage is TRBJ2-1; 9 bases match TRBD1. The CDR3 is made up of 16 amino acids. Per germline, CDR1 SGHNT and CDR2 YENEEA. The trim removed 5 bases at V and 7 bases at J, leaving 12 bases unmatched.

The chain links TRBV2 to TRBJ2-2; D is unresolved. Between the trimmed V and J ends, which lost 7 bases and 4 bases, there was a span of 10 bases. The germline gives CDR1 SNHLY, CDR2 FYNNEI. CDR3 length: 13 amino acids. The CDR3: CASKRGLTGELFF. CDR3 sequence (DNA): TGTGCCAGCAAGAGAGGCCTCACCGGGGAGCTGTTTTTT.

Of note for this clone: At one boundary the junction diverges from the germline segment, which might be a read error. This chain links TRBV6-5 with TRBJ2-7; TRBD1 is a possible D gene (5 bases). The CDR3 covers 12 residues. Looked up from germline, CDR1 is MNHEY and CDR2 is SVGAGI. In DNA form, the CDR3 reads TGTGCCAGCAGTTATACAGGCTTTGAGAAGAACTTC. This translates into CASSYTGFEKNF.

The rearrangement links TRBV7-9 to TRBJ2-7; 7 bases align to TRBD2. CDR1 and CDR2 (germline): SEHNR, FQNEAQ (reference sequence). J gave up 4 bases and V 1 base, and 7 bases lay outside the gene matches. The CDR3 loop spans 15 amino acids. CDR3 nucleotide sequence: TGTGCCAGCAGCTTAGTGGGACGGGGGGAATACGAGCAGTACTTC. It encodes CASSLVGRGEYEQYF.

The V gene is TRBV7-2, the J gene TRBJ2-7; the match to TRBD2 covers 10 bases. The CDR3 sequence is 16 residues long. V was clipped by 5 bases and J by 0 bases; unmatched bases: 7. Per the germline V gene, CDR1 is SGHTA and CDR2 is FQGNSA. DNA for the CDR3: TGTGCCAGCAGCCCGTCTAGCGGGAGAAGCTCCTACGAGCAGTACTTC. Its translation: CASSPSSGRSSYEQYF.